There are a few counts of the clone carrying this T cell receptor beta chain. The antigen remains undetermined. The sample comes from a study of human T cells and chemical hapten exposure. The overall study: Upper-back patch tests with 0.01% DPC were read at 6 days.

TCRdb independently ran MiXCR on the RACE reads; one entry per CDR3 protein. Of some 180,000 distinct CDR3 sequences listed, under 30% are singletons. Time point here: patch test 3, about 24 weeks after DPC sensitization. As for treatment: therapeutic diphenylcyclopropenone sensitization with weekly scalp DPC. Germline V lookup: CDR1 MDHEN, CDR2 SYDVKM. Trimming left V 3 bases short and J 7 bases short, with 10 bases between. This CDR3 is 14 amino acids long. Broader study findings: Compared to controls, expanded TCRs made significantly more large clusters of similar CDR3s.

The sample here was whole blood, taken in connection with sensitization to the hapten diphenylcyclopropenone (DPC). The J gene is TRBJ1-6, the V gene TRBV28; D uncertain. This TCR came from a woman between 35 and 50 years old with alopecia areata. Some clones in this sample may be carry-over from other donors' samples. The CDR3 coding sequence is TGTGCCAGCAGTTTTGGCCCGGAAAATTCACCCCTCCACTTT. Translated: CASSFGPENSPLHF.